The 2 T cell receptor beta chains below were found in one sample sequenced in a study of CD8+CD57+ T cells in acquired aplastic anemia. The sequenced patients had an expansion of CD8+CD57+ cells seen by flow cytometry. Genomic DNA provided the template from which TCR beta VDJ and CDR3 profiles were obtained. TCRdb re-called the reads with MiXCR, one entry per CDR3 protein. The repertoire holds over 150,000 distinct CDR3 sequences, with 40% to 55% as singletons. The sequenced material came from sorted CD4+, CD8+, or CD8+CD57+ T cells (not recorded which) from PBMCs. The receptors here all came from a human donor with aplastic anemia.

This clonotype was counted at least ten times. This chain links TRBV6-1 with TRBJ2-7; perhaps TRBD2 as D (5 bases). The CDR3 loop spans 13 amino acids. Germline CDR1 reads MNHNS; CDR2 reads SASEGT. The germline V and J ends were trimmed by 4 bases and 2 bases, with 9 bases remaining between them. The CDR3 DNA follows: TGTGCCAGCAGTGGACACGGGGCCTACGAGCAGTACTTC. Amino acids: CASSGHGAYEQYF.

This clonotype was picked up many times. The J gene is TRBJ2-5, the V gene TRBV6-5, with 7 bases fitting TRBD1. The CDR3 length is 14 residues. The V gene's germline CDR1 is MNHEY and CDR2 SVGAGI. J was trimmed by 5 bases and V by 2 bases; bases with no gene match: 5. The CDR3 DNA reads TGTGCCAGCAGTTACCGGGACAGAGGGGAGACCCAGTACTTC. Amino acid sequence: CASSYRDRGETQYF.